This passage covers 16 T cell receptor beta chains from one sample sequenced in a study of immune characterization of retroperitoneal liposarcoma. TCRdb redid the calling of the PCR reads with MiXCR, one entry per CDR3 protein. This repertoire shows under 11,000 distinct CDR3 sequences, 45% to 50% found once; its top ten account for about 9.4%. What was sequenced was tumor tissue. The receptors shown here come from a female donor with retroperitoneal liposarcoma.

V usage is TRBV12-3 or TRBV12-4 and J usage is TRBJ2-4, with 16 bases that match TRBD2. This CDR3 region has 15 residues. After removal of 6 bases from V and 13 bases from J, the junction contained 9 bases not matched to a gene. The CDR3 loop reads CASSPGLAGGPRQYF. The CDR3 DNA sequence: TGTGCCAGCAGCCCGGGACTAGCGGGAGGGCCCCGGCAGTACTTC.

With respect to this clonotype: This sequence may be a read error, since a much larger clone differs from it by one base. The chain couples TRBV7-8 to TRBJ2-1; TRBD2 matches at 8 bases. The CDR3 has 15 residues. In germline, CDR1 is SGHVS, CDR2 FQNEAQ. V was pared by 2 bases and J by 13 bases, with 13 bases of the junction left unmatched. CDR3 bases: TGTGCCAGCAGCTTAAGCGTGGAAACGGGGGGGGCCCAGTTCTTC. Its translation is CASSLSVETGGAQFF.

The chain combines TRBV12-5 with TRBJ2-5; D is ambiguous. The V end was cut by 6 bases, the J end by 4 bases, with 12 bases between. Germline V gene data show CDR1 as LGHNT and CDR2 as FRNRAP. The CDR3 totals 13 residues. This chain's CDR3 is CASGEGWGETQYF. The CDR3 DNA follows: TGTGCTAGTGGGGAAGGGTGGGGAGAGACCCAGTACTTC.

The chain employs TRBV6-1 and TRBJ1-2; 10 bases line up with TRBD1. Germline V lookup: CDR1 MNHNS, CDR2 SASEGT. The CDR3 loop spans 15 amino acids. Trimming removed 1 base from V and 5 bases from J; junction bases left unmatched: 4. The CDR3 nucleotides read TGTGCCAGCAGTGAAGGGACAGGGGGAATGTATGGCTACACCTTC. Its protein is CASSEGTGGMYGYTF.

This clonotype has a handful of counts. The chain joins TRBV12-3 or TRBV12-4 to TRBJ2-1, with D maybe TRBD1 (6 bases). With the DNA end fitting TRBJ2-5 better, the J assignment may be wrong. The CDR3 consists of 16 residues. The CDR3 DNA is TGTGCCAGCAGTATCCAAACTGGGGGCCAGGGAGAGACCCAGTACTTC. This sequence encodes CASSIQTGGQGETQYF.

The J gene is TRBJ1-1, the V gene TRBV6-6, with a possible D match to TRBD1 (5 bases). CDR1 and CDR2 (germline): MNHNY, SVGAGI (reference sequence). Trimming left V 0 bases short and J 5 bases short, with 10 bases between. The CDR3 totals 14 residues. CDR3 loop: CASSYSIRGTEAFF. The DNA for the CDR3 is TGTGCCAGCAGTTACTCGATTCGGGGGACTGAAGCTTTCTTT.

The chain carries TRBV12-3 or TRBV12-4 and TRBJ2-4; D is possibly TRBD2 (5 bases). This CDR3 comprises 18 residues. Trimming took off 7 bases at V and 13 bases at J, with 35 bases between the two ends. CDR3 region: CASTIRTRGISSDNEQYF. CDR3 nucleotide sequence: TGTGCCAGCACCATCCGGACCCGAGGGATTAGCTCCGACAATGAGCAGTACTTC.

Comment on this clonotype: A much larger clonotype is one base distant, so this may be a read error. The chain has TRBV12-3 or TRBV12-4 and TRBJ2-7, with 7 bases fitting TRBD1. The CDR3 sequence is 14 residues long. Losses at the gene ends were 8 bases for V and 4 bases for J; bases not matched to a gene: 11. CDR3 in DNA: TGTGCCAGCCCCCCTTCGACAGGGATTTACGAGCAGTACTTC. Its translation: CASPPSTGIYEQYF.

This clonotype is deemed medium-sized (0.01 to 0.1%). The gene calls are TRBV6-1 and TRBJ2-5; D possibly corresponds to TRBD2 (5 bases). V lost 1 base to trimming and J lost 2 bases, with 11 bases between them. The germline CDR1 and CDR2 sequences are MNHNS and SASEGT. CDR3 length: 15 amino acids. The CDR3 coding sequence is TGTGCCAGCAGTGAAGAGGGAGTGCTGCAAGAGACCCAGTACTTC. This gives the protein CASSEEGVLQETQYF.

A few counts support this clonotype. The rearrangement uses TRBV7-2 and TRBJ2-3; 8 nucleotides agree with TRBD2. V shed 5 bases, J shed 1 base, and the junction held 14 bases outside the gene matches. This CDR3 comprises 18 residues. Germline assignment: CDR1 SGHTA and CDR2 FQGNSA. CDR3 residues: CASSTKIRGGSGTDTQYF. In DNA, the CDR3 is TGTGCCAGCAGCACCAAAATCCGGGGGGGGTCTGGCACAGATACGCAGTATTTT.

The J gene is TRBJ2-5, the V gene TRBV6-1; no clear D. The J call may be mistaken, given a closer DNA end match to TRBJ2-7. In germline, CDR1 is MNHNS, CDR2 SASEGT. The CDR3 has 14 residues. In DNA form, the CDR3 reads TGTGCCAGCAGTGAAGACGTACGATCCTACGAGCAGTACTTC. It yields the protein CASSEDVRSYEQYF.

V gene TRBV27 combines with J gene TRBJ2-5, with 13 bases matching TRBD2. Trimming at V came to 5 bases and at J to 1 base, leaving 7 bases not matched to a gene. This CDR3 has 17 amino acids. The germline CDR1 and CDR2 sequences are MNHEY and SMNVEV (reference sequence). This chain's CDR3 is CASSPWTSGRLQETQYF. The CDR3 region has the DNA TGTGCCAGCAGTCCCTGGACTAGCGGGAGACTCCAAGAGACCCAGTACTTC.

In this sample, this clonotype turned up once. The CDR3 DNA follows: TGTGCCACCCGGGGGGGGGCTTACGAGCAGTACTTC. Amino acids: CATRGGAYEQYF. The chain links TRBV6-1 to TRBJ2-7; 8 bases fit TRBD2. From germline, CDR1 is MNHNS and CDR2 SASEGT. The V segment lost 10 bases and the J segment 4 bases; nucleotides outside the gene matches: 6. The CDR3 is 12 amino acids.

This chain connects TRBV6-6 to TRBJ2-3, with D possibly being TRBD2 (6 bases). Between the trimmed V and J ends, which lost 0 bases and 0 bases, there was a span of 10 bases. The CDR3 consists of 16 residues. Looked up from germline, CDR1 is MNHNY and CDR2 is SVGAGI (reference sequence). The CDR3 nucleotides are TGTGCCAGCAGTTACTCATTCGGGACTAGCACAGATACGCAGTATTTT. Residues: CASSYSFGTSTDTQYF.

This chain links TRBV6-6 with TRBJ2-1, with 7 bases aligning to TRBD2. The J call may be faulty, since TRBJ2-7 better matches the DNA end. The CDR3 spans 15 residues. CDR1 and CDR2 from the germline V gene are MNHNY and SVGAGI (reference sequence). CDR3 residues: CASSYTRLAGGEQYF. In DNA, the CDR3 is TGTGCCAGCAGTTACACCAGACTAGCAGGTGGCGAGCAGTACTTC.

The V gene is TRBV7-2, the J gene TRBJ2-2; 7 bases match TRBD1. The CDR3 length is 15 residues. V was pared by 6 bases and J by 1 base, with 5 bases of the junction left unmatched. Germline V CDR1 and CDR2: SGHTA, FQGNSA. The CDR3 DNA sequence: TGTGCCAGCAGTCGGACAGGACTGAACACCGGGGAGCTGTTTTTT. It translates to CASSRTGLNTGELFF. Filled out from reference TRBV7-2 and TRBJ2-2, the complete variable domain reads GAGVSQSPSNKVTEKGKDVELRCDPISGHTALYWYRQSLGQGLEFLIYFQGNSAPDKSGLPSDRFSAERTGGSVSTLTIQRTQQEDSAVYLCASSRTGLNTGELFFGEGSRLTVL.